Presented here are 32 T cell receptor beta chains from one specimen sequenced in a study of CD8 T cells in Susac syndrome. The RNA input was roughly 0.5 to 1 ug, and it was reverse transcribed with random hexamers. A single record per CDR3 protein comes from TCRdb applying MiXCR to the immunoSEQ multiplex PCR reads. Among tens of thousands of distinct CDR3 sequences, around 90% were seen once, and the ten largest hold approximately 0.18%. The sequencing sample was made of CD8+ T cells from PBMCs. Receptors were obtained from a human donor in good health.

This clonotype appeared once. The V call is TRBV4-1, the J call TRBJ2-7, with D perhaps matching TRBD2 (6 bases). Germline V gene lookup returns CDR1 MGHRA and CDR2 YSYEKL. The CDR3 runs to 15 residues. The ends were cut back, 5 bases at V and 0 bases at J, with 14 bases in the middle. The CDR3 DNA reads TGCGCCAGCAGCTACCGGGACTTGAGCTCCTACGAGCAGTACTTC. It yields the protein CASSYRDLSSYEQYF.

This chain links TRBV2 with TRBJ2-2; tentative D call: TRBD1 (6 bases). Trimming shortened V by 7 bases and J by 6 bases, and 9 bases separated the two germline ends. Germline assignment: CDR1 SNHLY and CDR2 FYNNEI. The CDR3 loop spans 12 amino acids. The CDR3, as DNA: TGTGCCAGCATAGACAGGTCCGGGGAGCTGTTTTTT. This gives the protein CASIDRSGELFF.

This chain uses TRBV20-1 with TRBJ2-7, with D possibly TRBD1 on 6 matching bases. V was trimmed by 3 bases and J by 3 bases, leaving 15 bases between them. Germline values: CDR1 DFQATT, CDR2 SNEGSKA (reference sequence). This CDR3 spans 14 amino acids. DNA for the CDR3: TGCAGTGCTAGCCATCCGGACAGTAACTACGAGCAGTACTTC. Translated, it gives CSASHPDSNYEQYF.

The V gene is TRBV15, the J gene TRBJ2-2, with a tentative D call TRBD1 (6 bases). The V and J ends lost 5 bases and 1 base respectively, with 8 bases between them. Per germline, CDR1 LNHNV and CDR2 YYDKDF (reference sequence). CDR3 length: 14 amino acids. CDR3 bases: TGTGCCACCAGCCAGACAGGGAACACCGGGGAGCTGTTTTTT. Protein sequence: CATSQTGNTGELFF.

The V call is TRBV4-1, the J call TRBJ1-6; D not resolved. CDR3 size: 16 residues. Per germline, CDR1 MGHRA and CDR2 YSYEKL. The V gene lost 4 bases and the J gene lost 10 bases, with 20 bases spanning the gap. This chain's CDR3 is CASSPPAAPGYSPLHF. The CDR3 bases are TGCGCCAGCAGCCCCCCCGCGGCCCCGGGGTACTCACCCCTCCACTTT.

This chain links TRBV13 with TRBJ2-7, with D perhaps matching TRBD1 (6 bases). CDR1 is PRHDT, CDR2 FYEKMQ, per germline (reference sequence). Between the trimmed V and J ends, which lost 5 bases and 3 bases, there was a span of 17 bases. The CDR3 runs 15 residues. CDR3 sequence (DNA): TGTGCCAGCAGCCCCACCGGGGACAACTACTACGAGCAGTACTTC. Translation: CASSPTGDNYYEQYF.

This chain joins TRBV6-4 and TRBJ2-1; 14 bases are shared with TRBD2. The germline gives CDR1 MRHNA, CDR2 SNTAGT. Trimming took 0 bases from V and 7 from J; bases not matched to a gene: 2. The CDR3 spans 16 residues. For the CDR3, the DNA is TGTGCCAGCAGTGACTCGACTAGCGGGGGGGGGAATGAGCAGTTCTTC. Protein sequence: CASSDSTSGGGNEQFF.

The V and J genes are TRBV5-1 and TRBJ2-1; 8 positions match TRBD1. CDR3 size: 14 residues. V was pared by 2 bases and J by 5 bases, with 3 bases of the junction left unmatched. Germline V lookup: CDR1 SGHRS, CDR2 YFSETQ. The CDR3 loop reads CASSFGTGHNEQFF. Written as DNA, the CDR3 is TGCGCCAGCAGCTTCGGGACAGGTCACAATGAGCAGTTCTTC.

V and J are TRBV29-1 and TRBJ2-7; 8 bases are shared with TRBD2. CDR1 SQVTM and CDR2 ANQGSEA come from the germline V gene. CDR3 size: 17 residues. Trimming removed 1 base from V and 0 bases from J; junction bases left unmatched: 11. The CDR3 reads CSVEGGPGGLSSYEQYF. In DNA, the CDR3 is TGCAGCGTTGAAGGAGGCCCGGGGGGGCTCAGCTCCTACGAGCAGTACTTC.

The chain is built from TRBV19 and TRBJ1-1; D is uncertain. CDR3 size: 13 residues. Germline V lookup: CDR1 LNHDA, CDR2 SQIVND (reference sequence). V was clipped by 8 bases and J by 6 bases, with 16 bases between them. The CDR3 reads CASGEDFGAEAFF. The CDR3, as DNA: TGTGCCAGTGGTGAGGACTTCGGGGCTGAAGCTTTCTTT.

The V call is TRBV6-6, the J call TRBJ1-6; D is possibly TRBD1 (6 bases). Trimming stripped 5 bases from V and 9 bases from J, with 17 bases between. The germline V gene encodes CDR1 MNHNY and CDR2 SVGAGI (reference sequence). CDR3 length equals 15 residues. The CDR3 bases are TGTGCCAGCAGTACCCGACAGGATACGGGTTCACCCCTCCACTTT. Translated: CASSTRQDTGSPLHF.

CDR3 residues: CASSPRGQDTQYF. CDR3 nucleotides: TGTGCCAGCAGTCCCCGAGGGCAGGATACGCAGTATTTT. The J gene is TRBJ2-3, the V gene TRBV6-2 or TRBV6-3, with D perhaps matching TRBD2 (5 bases). V was cut by 5 bases and J by 6 bases, with 12 bases left in between. From germline, CDR1 is MNHEY and CDR2 SVGEGT. The CDR3 spans 13 residues.

The chain uses TRBV20-1 and TRBJ2-1; 7 bases are a match to TRBD2. There are 15 residues in the CDR3. The V segment lost 3 bases and the J segment 0 bases; nucleotides outside the gene matches: 5. Germline lookup yields CDR1 DFQATT and CDR2 SNEGSKA (reference sequence). CDR3 region: CSASLLATSYNEQFF. DNA of the CDR3: TGCAGTGCTAGCTTACTAGCGACCTCCTACAATGAGCAGTTCTTC.

The rearrangement uses TRBV19 and TRBJ2-3; no firm D call. V was shortened by 10 bases and J by 1 base, with 6 bases between the two germline ends. The germline V gene encodes CDR1 LNHDA and CDR2 SQIVND (reference sequence). This CDR3 has 11 residues. Written as DNA, the CDR3 is TGTGCCACCCCGCGCACAGATACGCAGTATTTT. As protein: CATPRTDTQYF.

The chain links TRBV11-2 to TRBJ2-7; TRBD1 or TRBD2 may be the D gene (5 bases each). CDR3 length: 13 amino acids. Germline V CDR1 and CDR2: SGHAT, FQNNGV. V lost 3 bases and J 2 bases, leaving 8 bases between the germline ends. CDR3 in amino acids: CASSFRDPYEQYF. CDR3 nucleotides: TGTGCCAGCAGCTTTAGGGACCCCTACGAGCAGTACTTC.

The chain is built from TRBV3-1 and TRBJ2-2; 7 positions agree with TRBD1. J lost 2 bases, V lost 1 base, and 7 bases had no gene match. The CDR3 extends over 17 amino acids. CDR1 and CDR2 (germline): LGHDT, YNNKEL (reference sequence). The CDR3 region is CASSQVLRTGNTGELFF. For the CDR3, the DNA is TGTGCCAGCAGCCAAGTCTTGCGGACAGGCAACACCGGGGAGCTGTTTTTT.

The rearrangement joins TRBV30 to TRBJ2-1; D perhaps matches TRBD2 (6 bases). The CDR3 totals 12 residues. V was clipped by 8 bases and J by 8 bases, with 16 bases between them. Germline V CDR1 and CDR2: GTSNPN, SVGIG (reference sequence). The CDR3, as DNA: TGTGCCGGGGACCCAGGGAGGCATGAGCAGTTCTTC. Translated, it gives CAGDPGRHEQFF. The variable domain in full, with the rest retrieved from reference TRBV30 and TRBJ2-1, is SQTIHQWPATLVQPVGSPLSLECTVEGTSNPNLYWYRQAAGRGLQLLFYSVGIGQISSEVPQNLSASRPQDRQFILSSKKLLLSDSGFYLCAGDPGRHEQFFGPGTRLTVL.

The CDR3 region is CASSYLMGAGEETQYF. In nucleotides, the CDR3 is TGTGCCAGCAGTTACCTAATGGGGGCAGGGGAAGAGACCCAGTACTTC. The chain couples TRBV6-6 to TRBJ2-5, with D perhaps TRBD1 (6 bases). The CDR3 runs 16 residues. With 2 bases removed from V and 3 bases from J, the gap between germline ends came to 16 bases. CDR1 and CDR2 from the germline V gene are MNHNY and SVGAGI (reference sequence).

This chain connects TRBV10-2 to TRBJ2-7; 9 bases match TRBD1. V trimming: 6 bases; J trimming: 0 bases; junction bases outside the gene matches: 3. The CDR3 consists of 14 residues. The germline CDR1 and CDR2 sequences are WSHSY and SAAADI. CDR3 sequence (DNA): TGCGCCAGCAGCGACAGGGGGGCCTCCTACGAGCAGTACTTC. Amino acid sequence: CASSDRGASYEQYF.

The chain combines TRBV13 with TRBJ1-2, with 7 bases identical to TRBD1. The junction had 6 bases not matched to a gene; V was cut back by 4 bases and J by 10 bases. Germline-derived CDR1 and CDR2 are PRHDT and FYEKMQ (reference sequence). This CDR3 has 12 residues. CDR3 protein: CASSWYRGDYTF. The CDR3 coding sequence is TGTGCCAGCAGCTGGTACAGGGGAGACTACACCTTC.

The CDR3 protein is CASSRGQGTYNEQFF. The CDR3 bases are TGTGCCAGCAGCCGTGGACAGGGTACCTACAATGAGCAGTTCTTC. The V call is TRBV27, the J call TRBJ2-1, with 8 bases that match TRBD1. Unmatched junction bases numbered 6, after V lost 6 bases and J lost 2 bases. Per the germline V gene, CDR1 is MNHEY and CDR2 is SMNVEV (reference sequence). This CDR3 is 15 amino acids long.

In its sample, this clonotype was seen once. The chain uses TRBV7-9 and TRBJ2-3; TRBD1 aligns across 8 bases. With V trimmed by 0 bases and J by 4 bases, 6 bases remained unmatched. The CDR3 runs to 16 residues. Looked up from germline, CDR1 is SEHNR and CDR2 is FQNEAQ (reference sequence). The CDR3 DNA sequence: TGTGCCAGCAGCTTAGCGGGTCAGGGGGCTTCAGATACGCAGTATTTT. This gives the protein CASSLAGQGASDTQYF.

This chain links TRBV29-1 with TRBJ2-3, with 9 bases fitting TRBD2. This CDR3 region has 13 residues. The germline gives CDR1 SQVTM, CDR2 ANQGSEA. CDR3 nucleotide sequence: TGCAGGATTAGCGGGGGAGTCACAGATACGCAGTATTTT. Its translation is CRISGGVTDTQYF.

The J gene is TRBJ2-7, the V gene TRBV27, with D possibly matching TRBD2 (7 bases). The length of the CDR3 is 17 residues. Germline V lookup: CDR1 MNHEY, CDR2 SMNVEV (reference sequence). Trimming removed 3 bases from V and 7 bases from J, with 25 bases in between. Here the CDR3 reads CASSFNPYGGPGGEQYF. The CDR3 DNA reads TGTGCCAGCAGTTTTAATCCCTACGGGGGGCCCGGAGGGGAGCAGTACTTC.

The chain employs TRBV3-1 and TRBJ2-3; a possible D gene is TRBD1 (6 bases). Per germline, CDR1 LGHDT and CDR2 YNNKEL (reference sequence). The CDR3 contains 14 residues. V was pared by 5 bases and J by 3 bases, with 12 bases between. The CDR3 protein is CASSSPGVTDTQYF. DNA of the CDR3: TGTGCCAGCAGCTCCCCAGGGGTTACAGATACGCAGTATTTT.

J is TRBJ1-1 and V is TRBV4-3, with D tentatively TRBD1 (5 bases). Germline V gene data show CDR1 as LGHNA and CDR2 as YSLEER. There are 15 residues in the CDR3. Trimming cost V 3 bases and J 1 base, with 12 bases left between them. The CDR3 sequence is CASSHNRQPNTEAFF. The CDR3 DNA reads as TGCGCCAGCAGCCATAACAGGCAACCGAACACTGAAGCTTTCTTT.

The V call is TRBV6-2 or TRBV6-3, the J call TRBJ2-5; D perhaps matches TRBD1 (6 bases). The CDR3 extends over 13 amino acids. Per the germline V gene, CDR1 is MNHEY and CDR2 is SVGEGT. V was clipped by 6 bases and J by 5 bases, with 13 bases between them. The DNA for the CDR3 is TGTGCCAGCAGAACCGGACAGCGGGAGACCCAGTACTTC. Its translation: CASRTGQRETQYF.

This chain uses TRBV13 with TRBJ1-4; perhaps TRBD1 as D (5 bases). This CDR3 has 17 residues. V gave up 4 bases and J gave up 0 bases, with 15 bases separating them. Germline V lookup: CDR1 PRHDT, CDR2 FYEKMQ (reference sequence). The CDR3 DNA reads as TGTGCCAGCAGCTCGGGGACCAGAGGAGCAACTAATGAAAAACTGTTTTTT. Its translation is CASSSGTRGATNEKLFF.

This sequence joins TRBV6-5 and TRBJ1-1; no clear D gene. The V and J ends lost 1 base and 1 base respectively, with 19 bases between them. CDR1 is MNHEY, CDR2 SVGAGI, per germline. This CDR3 comprises 18 residues. The CDR3 reads CASSYYPPGDGPNTEAFF. DNA for the CDR3: TGTGCCAGCAGTTACTACCCCCCGGGTGACGGTCCGAACACTGAAGCTTTCTTT.

Only one count was recorded for this clonotype. V and J are TRBV7-3 and TRBJ2-3; D is ambiguous. V shed 5 bases and J shed 4 bases, with 10 bases lying between them. The CDR3 has 13 residues. Looked up from germline, CDR1 is SGHTA and CDR2 is FQGTGA. CDR3 sequence reads: CASSPKFSDTQYF. CDR3 DNA: TGTGCCAGCAGCCCCAAATTCTCAGATACGCAGTATTTT.

This clonotype was counted a single time. The V gene is TRBV4-3, the J gene TRBJ1-2; D possibly corresponds to TRBD1 (5 bases). This CDR3 has 14 amino acids. Germline CDR1 LGHNA, CDR2 YSLEER. Trimming shortened V by 0 bases and J by 5 bases, and 10 bases separated the two germline ends. CDR3 in amino acids: CASSQDRVGYGYTF. The CDR3, as DNA: TGCGCCAGCAGCCAAGACAGGGTGGGGTATGGCTACACCTTC.

The CDR3 DNA sequence: TGTGCCAGCAGTCCCCAGGGGCTCGGGGAGCTGTTTTTT. Translating gives CASSPQGLGELFF. The chain employs TRBV28 and TRBJ2-2; D might be TRBD1 (6 bases). Germline CDR1 reads MDHEN; CDR2 reads SYDVKM. The CDR3 spans 13 residues. The V gene lost 5 bases and the J gene lost 7 bases, with 11 bases spanning the gap. The variable domain in full, with the rest retrieved from reference TRBV28 and TRBJ2-2, is DVKVTQSSRYLVKRTGEKVFLECVQDMDHENMFWYRQDPGLGLRLIYFSYDVKMKEKGDIPEGYSVSREKKERFSLILESASTNQTSMYLCASSPQGLGELFFGEGSRLTVL.